These T cell receptor beta chains were read from a single sample in a study of T cell repertoires in cytomegalovirus infection. TCRdb re-called the reads with MiXCR, one entry per CDR3 protein. The sample records 250,000 to 300,000 distinct CDR3 sequences, about 26% being singletons. The specimen was PBMCs. These receptors all stem from a human donor in good health (CMV status not recorded). Some clones in this sample may be carry-over from other donors' samples. CDR3s include the opening cysteine and the closing phenylalanine or tryptophan. D genes are given only for firm matches. Part of the rows lack a size; the others show once, few, many or a class for expanded clones.

CDR3 length,V gene,J gene,D gene,clone size,CDR3 protein,CDR3 DNA
15,TRBV5-1,TRBJ1-1,-,-,CASSPVDFGGTEAFF,TGCGCCAGCAGCCCGGTTGACTTCGGCGGCACTGAAGCTTTCTTT
15,TRBV11-2,TRBJ2-7,-,few,CASRPKWGSSYEQYF,TGTGCCAGCAGACCAAAATGGGGCAGTTCCTACGAGCAGTACTTC
14,TRBV7-2,TRBJ1-1,-,many,CASSLVSRGGEAFF,TGTGCCAGCAGCTTAGTCTCCCGAGGCGGGGAAGCTTTCTTT
13,TRBV6-6,TRBJ2-7,-,-,CASRTRMAYEQYF,TGTGCCAGCAGAACAAGGATGGCCTACGAGCAGTACTTC
16,TRBV4-1,TRBJ2-3,TRBD2,-,CASSRGVAGGSDTQYF,TGCGCCAGCAGCCGCGGGGTAGCGGGGGGGTCAGATACGCAGTATTTT
15,TRBV2,TRBJ2-7,TRBD2,few,CASSLGLAGVAEQYF,TGTGCCAGCAGTCTCGGACTAGCGGGAGTTGCCGAGCAGTACTTC
17,TRBV7-2,TRBJ2-7,TRBD2,-,CASSLVVGTSGAIKQYF,TGTGCCAGCAGCTTAGTGGTTGGGACTAGCGGGGCTATAAAGCAGTACTTC
14,TRBV29-1,TRBJ1-4,TRBD1,-,CSVEGTGVDEKLFF,TGCAGCGTTGAAGGGACAGGGGTCGACGAAAAACTGTTTTTT
17,TRBV5-6,TRBJ2-6,-,-,CASSLGAALSGANVLTF,TGTGCCAGCAGCTTGGGAGCCGCGTTATCTGGGGCCAACGTCCTGACTTTC
15,TRBV6-6,TRBJ2-7,TRBD2,-,CASSYYTSGTYEQYF,TGTGCCAGCAGTTACTACACTAGCGGAACCTACGAGCAGTACTTC
15,TRBV2,TRBJ1-1,-,-,CASTPGGLAGTEAFF,TGTGCCAGCACCCCGGGGGGTTTAGCGGGGACTGAAGCTTTCTTT
15,TRBV7-9,TRBJ2-7,-,many,CASSLDQRGHYEQYF,TGTGCCAGCAGCTTAGATCAGCGGGGACACTACGAGCAGTACTTC
15,TRBV20-1,TRBJ2-1,TRBD2,few,CSARGLAGGKNEQFF,TGCAGTGCTAGAGGACTAGCGGGAGGAAAAAATGAGCAGTTCTTC
16,TRBV25-1,TRBJ1-5,TRBD1,-,CASSESGQGENQPQHF,TGTGCCAGCAGTGAATCAGGACAGGGGGAGAATCAGCCCCAGCATTTT
13,TRBV28,TRBJ1-5,-,-,CASSQGSEQPQHF,TGTGCCAGCAGTCAGGGGTCGGAGCAGCCCCAGCATTTT
14,TRBV7-2,TRBJ1-3,-,-,CASSGAGPGNTIYF,TGTGCCAGCAGCGGCGCAGGGCCCGGAAACACCATATATTTT
14,TRBV20-1,TRBJ2-7,-,-,CSARDRRGFYEQYF,TGCAGTGCTAGAGATCGTAGGGGTTTCTACGAGCAGTACTTC
14,TRBV29-1,TRBJ2-1,-,-,CSVEDPEKYNDQFF,TGCAGCGTTGAAGATCCAGAGAAGTACAATGATCAGTTCTTC
15,TRBV7-9,TRBJ2-5,-,-,CASSLALPYQETQYF,TGTGCCAGCAGCTTAGCTCTCCCGTACCAAGAGACCCAGTACTTC
14,TRBV6-2/TRBV6-3,TRBJ2-7,-,-,CASRPGPSSYEQYF,TGTGCCAGCAGGCCGGGACCAAGCTCCTACGAGCAGTACTTC
15,TRBV20-1,TRBJ2-7,-,-,CSARDVGPGRYEQYF,TGCAGTGCTAGAGATGTAGGGCCAGGACGGTACGAGCAGTACTTC
13,TRBV12-5,TRBJ1-5,-,-,CASGLGLNQPQHF,TGTGCTAGTGGTTTAGGCCTTAATCAGCCCCAGCATTTT
16,TRBV7-3,TRBJ2-5,-,-,CASSPNPGSGGETQYF,TGTGCCAGCAGCCCCAATCCAGGGAGTGGGGGGGAGACCCAGTACTTC
11,TRBV29-1,TRBJ1-1,-,-,CSAVPGTEAFF,TGCAGCGCCGTCCCGGGGACTGAAGCTTTCTTT
13,TRBV29-1,TRBJ1-2,TRBD1,-,CSVGSGGNYGYTF,TGCAGCGTTGGTTCAGGGGGCAACTATGGCTACACCTTC
17,TRBV5-1,TRBJ2-3,TRBD1,-,CASSPGQGARGTDTQYF,TGCGCCAGCAGCCCTGGACAGGGGGCGAGGGGCACAGATACGCAGTATTTT
17,TRBV4-1,TRBJ1-3,-,few,CASSQDLGGSSGNTIYF,TGCGCCAGCAGCCAAGACCTCGGCGGAAGCTCTGGAAACACCATATATTTT
15,TRBV7-2,TRBJ2-1,TRBD2,many,CASSFTRLADNEQFF,TGTGCCAGCAGCTTTACGAGACTAGCGGACAATGAGCAGTTCTTC
14,TRBV7-2,TRBJ1-5,-,few,CASRPRDSNQPQHF,TGTGCCAGCAGACCTCGGGACAGCAATCAGCCCCAGCATTTT
18,TRBV6-4,TRBJ2-1,TRBD2,few,CASSEQPLAGGLYNEQFF,TGTGCCAGCAGTGAACAGCCCCTAGCGGGTGGTTTATACAATGAGCAGTTCTTC
14,TRBV28,TRBJ1-5,TRBD1,-,CASRGTGGFQPQHF,TGTGCCAGCAGGGGGACAGGGGGTTTTCAGCCCCAGCATTTT
14,TRBV11-3,TRBJ2-1,TRBD1,many,CASSFLGTDNEQFF,TGTGCCAGCAGCTTTTTAGGGACAGACAATGAGCAGTTCTTC
13,TRBV7-2,TRBJ2-7,-,-,CASSRPSLYEQYF,TGTGCCAGCAGCCGACCCTCCCTATACGAGCAGTACTTC
14,TRBV28,TRBJ2-1,-,few,CASSLGQVNNEQFF,TGTGCCAGCAGTTTAGGTCAGGTAAACAATGAGCAGTTCTTC
17,TRBV12-3/TRBV12-4,TRBJ1-5,TRBD1,few,CASSQRTGDDSNQPQHF,TGTGCCAGCAGCCAGAGGACAGGGGATGATAGCAATCAGCCCCAGCATTTT
16,TRBV4-3,TRBJ1-2,-,few,CASSQDEQGGNYGYTF,TGCGCCAGCAGCCAAGATGAGCAGGGAGGTAACTATGGCTACACCTTC
13,TRBV6-6,TRBJ2-7,-,-,CASSYNQYYEQYF,TGTGCCAGCAGTTATAACCAGTACTACGAGCAGTACTTC
13,TRBV19,TRBJ2-2,-,-,CASSTILTGELFF,TGTGCCAGTTCGACTATTTTGACCGGGGAGCTGTTTTTT
15,TRBV19,TRBJ2-7,-,-,CASSIRTGKPYEQYF,TGTGCCAGTAGTATCCGAACAGGGAAGCCTTACGAGCAGTACTTC
17,TRBV7-2,TRBJ2-6,-,many,CASSLRFGISGANVLTF,TGTGCCAGCAGCTTAAGGTTCGGGATCTCTGGGGCCAACGTCCTGACTTTC
15,TRBV5-1,TRBJ2-2,-,-,CASSLDGSRTGELFF,TGCGCCAGCAGCTTGGATGGGTCGCGGACCGGGGAGCTGTTTTTT
15,TRBV7-2,TRBJ2-5,-,many,CASSSQRSPRETQYF,TGTGCCAGCAGCTCCCAGCGGTCCCCTCGGGAGACCCAGTACTTC
12,TRBV12-3/TRBV12-4,TRBJ1-4,-,-,CASSPYHEKLFF,TGTGCCAGCAGCCCCTACCATGAAAAACTGTTTTTT
16,TRBV7-2,TRBJ2-7,-,many,CASSLAFDGRFYEQYF,TGTGCCAGCAGCCTAGCTTTTGACGGGAGATTTTACGAGCAGTACTTC
11,TRBV7-2,TRBJ2-5,-,many,CASSFKETQYF,TGTGCCAGCAGCTTTAAGGAGACCCAGTACTTC
15,TRBV4-1,TRBJ2-5,-,-,CASSHELAEQETQYF,TGCGCCAGCAGCCATGAATTAGCGGAGCAAGAGACCCAGTACTTC
16,TRBV7-2,TRBJ2-1,-,many,CASRSGVRRSYNEQFF,TGTGCCAGCAGATCAGGGGTGCGGCGCTCCTACAATGAGCAGTTCTTC
14,TRBV7-9,TRBJ2-5,-,few,CASSPRAGLETQYF,TGTGCCAGCAGCCCTCGAGCGGGTTTAGAGACCCAGTACTTC
14,TRBV9,TRBJ1-1,-,-,CASKGQGLNTEAFF,TGTGCCAGCAAGGGGCAGGGGCTGAACACTGAAGCTTTCTTT
13,TRBV27,TRBJ1-1,-,-,CASSLILQGTAFF,TGTGCCAGCAGTTTAATCCTCCAAGGGACGGCTTTCTTT
15,TRBV11-2,TRBJ2-1,-,many,CASSLVAGSHNEQFF,TGTGCCAGCAGCTTAGTTGCAGGGTCCCACAATGAGCAGTTCTTC
13,TRBV20-1,TRBJ1-2,-,few,CSARSGGGYGYTF,TGCAGTGCTAGATCCGGGGGCGGGTATGGCTACACCTTC
12,TRBV29-1,TRBJ2-3,-,few,CSVVPRTDTQYF,TGCAGCGTTGTACCTCGAACAGATACGCAGTATTTT
15,TRBV7-2,TRBJ2-7,TRBD1,many,CASSSPGTGGSEQYF,TGTGCCAGCAGCTCCCCCGGGACAGGGGGCTCCGAGCAGTACTTC
15,TRBV5-1,TRBJ2-1,TRBD2,-,CASSLGLAGADEQFF,TGCGCCAGCAGCTTGGGGCTAGCGGGGGCCGATGAGCAGTTCTTC